The clone carrying this T cell receptor (beta chain) was detected ten times or more. As yet, its antigen is unknown. The entry originates in a study of T-cell reconstitution after alpha-beta-depleted transplantation in children. Regarding the study as a whole: T cells produced anew were the main source of T-cell counts and diversity one year after transplant. Where some patients showed high TCRbeta diversity at day 60, it came from recipient T cells and thymic progenitors that had survived. As was reported, about two months after transplant, alpha-beta T cells came from several hundred expanded graft clones.

The V gene end was trimmed by 3 bases and the J gene end by 4 bases; junction bases not matched to a gene: 9. This CDR3 is built from 16 residues. The germline V gene encodes CDR1 MGHRA and CDR2 YSYEKL. Unique molecular identifiers were used to barcode this TCRbeta library. TCRdb itself ran the PCR reads through MiXCR, one entry per CDR3 protein. The table lists 65,000 to 90,000 distinct CDR3 sequences, 11% of them singletons. This chain joins TRBV4-1 and TRBJ1-2; 9 bases align to TRBD1. The TCR sequence derives from a boy between 10 and 17 years old with acute myeloid leukemia, due to receive a stem cell transplant. This specimen was PBMCs, taken before TCRalphabeta/CD19-depleted stem cell transplant. This chain's CDR3 is CASSQPLQGAGYGYTF. The CDR3 DNA reads TGCGCCAGCAGCCAGCCCCTACAGGGGGCCGGCTATGGCTACACCTTC.